This T cell receptor (beta chain) appears in the sequencing data of a study of response to subunit inactivated influenza vaccine. Overall study findings and caveats: Authors suggested that a seasonal influenza vaccination recruits few new T cells each time.

This clonotype was counted only a few times. Its antigen is undetermined. The CDR3 is made up of 12 amino acids. Germline V gene sequence: CDR1 SEHNR, CDR2 FQNEAQ (reference sequence). J was trimmed by 10 bases and V by 2 bases; bases with no gene match: 2. One entry per CDR3 protein results from TCRdb running MiXCR on the RT-PCR reads. Of 610,000 or so distinct CDR3 sequences in the sample, 14% were seen once. This clonotype was obtained from a man aged 50 or older who received an inactivated influenza vaccine. The source was PBMCs from blood, collected 11 to 12 days after vaccination. The chain employs TRBV7-9 and TRBJ2-1, with 7 positions matching TRBD2. The CDR3 sequence: CASSLPLAEQFF. The CDR3 DNA follows: TGTGCCAGCAGCTTACCACTAGCGGAGCAGTTCTTC. The entire variable domain, with the rest obtained from reference TRBV7-9 and TRBJ2-1, is as follows: DTGVSQNPRHKITKRGQNVTFRCDPISEHNRLYWYRQTLGQGPEFLTYFQNEAQLEKSRLLSDRFSAERPKGSFSTLEIQRTEQGDSAMYLCASSLPLAEQFFGPGTRLTVL.